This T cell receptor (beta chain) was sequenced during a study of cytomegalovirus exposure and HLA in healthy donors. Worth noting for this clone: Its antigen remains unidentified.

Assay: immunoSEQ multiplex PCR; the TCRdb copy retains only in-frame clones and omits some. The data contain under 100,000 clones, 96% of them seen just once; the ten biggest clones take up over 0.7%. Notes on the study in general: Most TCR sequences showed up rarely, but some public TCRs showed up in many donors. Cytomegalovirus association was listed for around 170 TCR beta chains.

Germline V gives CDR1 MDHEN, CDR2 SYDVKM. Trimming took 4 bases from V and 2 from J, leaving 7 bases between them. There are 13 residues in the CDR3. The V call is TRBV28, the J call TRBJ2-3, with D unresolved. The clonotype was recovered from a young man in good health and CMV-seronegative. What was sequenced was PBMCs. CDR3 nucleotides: TGTGCCAGCAGTTCCCGGGTCACAGATACGCAGTATTTT. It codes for CASSSRVTDTQYF.